This is a list of T cell receptor beta chains from one sample in a study of T cell responses to AZD1222 COVID-19 vaccine. Assay: immunoSEQ multiplex PCR; the TCRdb copy retains only in-frame clones and omits some. The data contain 65,000 to 85,000 clones, about 88% of them singletons. This specimen consisted of peripheral blood, obtained on day 0 of AZD1222 vaccination. Receptor source: an adult in good health. The CDR3 runs from the conserved cysteine through the conserved F or W. A D gene is named only where the DNA matches it firmly. Clone size appears in some rows only: once, few, many, or a class for an expanded clone.

>TRBJ2-2|.|TRBV5-1|.
CASSSAGGGPTGELFF
TGCGCCAGCAGCTCGGCCGGGGGCGGGCCCACCGGGGAGCTGTTTTTT
>TRBJ1-5|.|TRBV6-5|.
CASSYSQGFGPQHF
TGTGCCAGCAGTTACTCACAAGGGTTTGGGCCCCAGCATTTT
>TRBJ2-1|.|TRBV27|.
CASSPRGSYNEQFF
TGTGCCAGCAGTCCCCGGGGATCCTACAATGAGCAGTTCTTC
>TRBJ1-1|.|TRBV12-3/TRBV12-4|.
CASSFMGKEAFF
TGTGCCAGCAGTTTCATGGGTAAAGAAGCTTTCTTT
>TRBJ2-2|TRBD2|TRBV5-1|.
CASSLNLAGAGELFF
TGCGCCAGCAGCTTGAATCTAGCGGGGGCCGGGGAGCTGTTTTTT
>TRBJ2-2|.|TRBV11-2|.
CASRTYGELFF
TGTGCCAGCAGGACATACGGGGAGCTGTTTTTT
>TRBJ2-3|TRBD2|TRBV6-1|.
CASSVLRPSGATDTQYF
TGTGCCAGCAGTGTACTACGGCCTAGCGGGGCCACAGATACGCAGTATTTT
>TRBJ1-3|TRBD1|TRBV5-6|.
CASSWGQGDTIYF
TGTGCCAGCAGCTGGGGACAGGGAGACACCATATATTTT
>TRBJ1-5|.|TRBV3-1/TRBV3-2|.
CASSHLGSDQPQHF
TGTGCCAGCAGCCACTTGGGTAGTGATCAGCCCCAGCATTTT
>TRBJ1-1|.|TRBV5-1|once
CASSPDGGGRREAFF
TGCGCCAGCAGCCCCGATGGAGGGGGAAGGAGAGAAGCTTTCTTT
>TRBJ2-3|.|TRBV11-2|.
CASSLQASTDTQYF
TGTGCCAGCAGCTTACAGGCCAGCACAGATACGCAGTATTTT
>TRBJ1-2|.|TRBV5-1|once
CASRPGRNYGYTF
TGCGCCAGCAGACCCGGACGGAACTATGGCTACACCTTC
>TRBJ2-2|.|TRBV11-3|.
CASSRRQTNTGELFF
TGTGCCAGCAGCCGCCGACAGACAAACACCGGGGAGCTGTTTTTT
>TRBJ2-2|.|TRBV7-8|once
CASSLGGSGELFF
TGTGCCAGCAGCTTAGGGGGATCCGGGGAGCTGTTTTTT
>TRBJ1-6|.|TRBV19|.
CASSPGVTPLHF
TGTGCCAGTAGTCCAGGGGTTACACCCCTCCACTTT
>TRBJ2-1|.|TRBV18|.
CASSPQGGGGSRNEQFF
TGTGCCAGCTCACCCCAGGGAGGGGGCGGGAGCCGGAATGAGCAGTTCTTC
>TRBJ1-1|TRBD1|TRBV5-1|.
CASRDRGSAFF
TGCGCCAGCAGGGACAGGGGATCGGCTTTCTTT
>TRBJ2-3|.|TRBV5-1|.
CASSTDYSTDTQYF
TGCGCCAGCAGCACGGACTACAGCACAGATACGCAGTATTTT
>TRBJ2-6|TRBD1|TRBV4-2|.
CASSPGQGASGANVLTF
TGTGCCAGCAGCCCAGGACAGGGGGCCAGTGGGGCCAACGTCCTGACTTTC
>TRBJ2-1|TRBD2|TRBV6-5|.
CASNRGGTHEQFF
TGTGCCAGCAACCGGGGGGGGACCCATGAGCAGTTCTTC
>TRBJ1-2|.|TRBV21-1|.
CASSKDPGVFHGYTF
TGTGCCAGCAGCAAAGATCCAGGGGTTTTTCATGGCTACACCTTC
>TRBJ1-2|TRBD1|TRBV6-5|once
CASSYSRTGGGYGYTF
TGTGCCAGCAGTTACTCTAGGACAGGGGGCGGCTATGGCTACACCTTC
>TRBJ1-1|.|TRBV11-2|.
CASRSQLMNTEAFF
TGTGCCAGCAGGAGCCAGCTAATGAACACTGAAGCTTTCTTT
>TRBJ1-4|.|TRBV3-1/TRBV3-2|.
CASSQGHRLTNEKLFF
TGTGCCAGCAGCCAAGGACATCGGTTGACTAATGAAAAACTGTTTTTT
>TRBJ2-1|TRBD2|TRBV5-1|.
CASSFTLAGVNEQFF
TGCGCCAGCAGCTTCACCTTAGCGGGAGTTAATGAGCAGTTCTTC
>TRBJ1-1|.|TRBV28|.
CASSRPGRGAFF
TGTGCCAGCAGTCGGCCAGGCCGGGGGGCTTTCTTT
>TRBJ2-2|.|TRBV10-3|few
CAISPAANTGELFF
TGTGCCATCAGTCCTGCAGCGAACACCGGGGAGCTGTTTTTT
>TRBJ2-6|TRBD1|TRBV19|.
CASSRPGQGSPGANVLTF
TGTGCCAGTAGTCGCCCGGGACAGGGCTCCCCTGGGGCCAACGTCCTGACTTTC
>TRBJ2-2|.|TRBV27|.
CASRATGTGELFF
TGTGCCAGCAGGGCCACAGGGACCGGGGAGCTGTTTTTT
>TRBJ1-3|TRBD1|TRBV7-9|.
CASSPKDRSGSGNTIYF
TGTGCCAGCAGCCCGAAGGACAGGTCGGGCTCTGGAAACACCATATATTTT
>TRBJ2-1|TRBD2|TRBV11-2|.
CASSFPSGLHNEQFF
TGTGCCAGCAGCTTTCCTAGCGGGTTACACAATGAGCAGTTCTTC
>TRBJ2-5|TRBD1|TRBV28|.
CATSRGGQGGETQYF
TGTGCCACCAGCCGGGGTGGACAGGGCGGTGAGACCCAGTACTTC
>TRBJ2-5|.|TRBV28|.
CASRPTSSETQYF
TGTGCCAGCAGACCTACTAGCAGCGAGACCCAGTACTTC
>TRBJ2-1|.|TRBV5-1|.
CASSLETGPYNEQFF
TGCGCCAGCAGCTTGGAGACCGGCCCCTACAATGAGCAGTTCTTC
>TRBJ2-3|.|TRBV20-1|.
CSASARDTQYF
TGCAGTGCCAGCGCTCGGGATACGCAGTATTTT
>TRBJ1-1|.|TRBV7-9|.
CASIPPERIEAFF
TGTGCCAGCATCCCTCCGGAGAGGATTGAAGCTTTCTTT
>TRBJ2-5|.|TRBV9|.
CASSVGPLQETQYF
TGTGCCAGCAGCGTAGGTCCCCTCCAAGAGACCCAGTACTTC
>TRBJ1-4|TRBD1|TRBV19|once
CASSPGTGWGEKLFF
TGTGCCAGTAGCCCTGGGACAGGATGGGGTGAAAAACTGTTTTTT
>TRBJ1-5|.|TRBV5-6|.
CASSRTPNQPQHF
TGTGCCAGCAGTAGGACCCCCAATCAGCCCCAGCATTTT
>TRBJ1-1|.|TRBV3-1/TRBV3-2|.
CASSKGGARGNTEAFF
TGTGCCAGCAGCAAAGGGGGGGCCCGGGGCAACACTGAAGCTTTCTTT
>TRBJ1-4|.|TRBV19|.
CASSIGQSPSNEKLFF
TGTGCCAGTAGTATTGGACAGTCTCCTTCTAATGAAAAACTGTTTTTT
>TRBJ1-2|.|TRBV20-1|.
CSANIQHGYTF
TGCAGTGCCAATATACAGCATGGCTACACCTTC
>TRBJ2-7|TRBD2|TRBV28|.
CASSLTPSGRSSYEQYF
TGTGCCAGCAGTTTAACGCCTAGCGGGAGGAGCTCCTACGAGCAGTACTTC
>TRBJ2-1|TRBD2|TRBV5-1|once
CASSRRGSGGSYNEQFF
TGCGCCAGCAGTCGTCGGGGTAGCGGGGGGTCCTACAATGAGCAGTTCTTC
>TRBJ2-3|TRBD2|TRBV2|few
CASSVQLAGAKDTQYF
TGTGCCAGCAGTGTACAACTAGCGGGGGCCAAAGATACGCAGTATTTT
>TRBJ1-2|TRBD1|TRBV12-3/TRBV12-4|.
CASRATGEGYTF
TGTGCCAGCAGGGCGACAGGGGAAGGCTACACCTTC
>TRBJ1-3|.|TRBV10-2|.
CASTRSSGNTIYF
TGCGCCAGCACAAGAAGCTCTGGAAACACCATATATTTT
>TRBJ1-4|.|TRBV28|.
CASSVALGGEKLFF
TGTGCCAGCAGTGTGGCGTTGGGGGGTGAAAAACTGTTTTTT
>TRBJ1-4|.|TRBV7-3|.
CASSPGTKSNEKLFF
TGTGCCAGCAGCCCCGGGACAAAAAGTAATGAAAAACTGTTTTTT
>TRBJ1-1|.|TRBV3-1/TRBV3-2|few
CASSIGTEAFF
TGTGCCAGCAGCATTGGCACTGAAGCTTTCTTT
>TRBJ2-7|TRBD2|TRBV6-5|.
CASSYGRADEQYF
TGTGCCAGCAGTTACGGGAGGGCCGACGAGCAGTACTTC
>TRBJ2-3|TRBD2|TRBV6-5|once
CASSYNQGLAGGSQYF
TGTGCCAGCAGTTACAACCAGGGACTAGCGGGAGGGTCGCAGTATTTT
>TRBJ1-2|.|TRBV5-1|.
CASSLGIREAGYTF
TGCGCCAGCAGCTTGGGTATCCGGGAGGCCGGCTACACCTTC